Below, 12 T cell receptor beta chains from the same sample are listed, as sequenced in a study of T cells in Graves' hyperthyroidism and ophthalmopathy. RNA transcripts provided the source from which TCR beta CDR3 regions were amplified. RT-PCR in the first round (using the HTBI primer set) targeted the TCR CDR3. Via MiXCR, TCRdb re-called the multiplex PCR reads, giving one row per CDR3 protein. Of hundreds of thousands of distinct CDR3 sequences listed, approximately 20% are singletons. Sequenced: blood. These receptors all come from a man aged 35 to 55 with Graves' ophthalmopathy.

The CDR3 coding sequence is TGCGCAAGTGGGACTCAGACCCTCTCCGAGCAGTACTTC. The encoded protein is CASGTQTLSEQYF. The chain has TRBV10-2 and TRBJ2-7; tentative D call: TRBD2 (6 bases). Germline loops: CDR1 WSHSY, CDR2 SAAADI. The CDR3 extends over 13 amino acids.

The CDR3 is CASSVNPSTDTQYF. The CDR3 DNA reads as TGTGCCAGCAGCGTAAACCCTAGCACAGATACGCAGTATTTT. J is TRBJ2-3 and V is TRBV9; D gene ambiguous. Trimming removed 1 base from V and 0 bases from J, with 6 bases in between. The CDR3 is made up of 14 amino acids. From germline, CDR1 is SGDLS and CDR2 YYNGEE.

J is TRBJ2-7 and V is TRBV9; 9 bases line up with TRBD2. CDR1 is SGDLS, CDR2 YYNGEE, per germline. The CDR3 has 15 residues. J was trimmed by 7 bases and V by 0 bases; bases with no gene match: 8. This CDR3 is CASSVGISGGAEQYF. In DNA form, the CDR3 reads TGTGCCAGCAGCGTAGGGATTAGCGGGGGCGCGGAGCAGTACTTC. Drawing the rest from reference TRBV9 and TRBJ2-7, the complete variable domain is DSGVTQTPKHLITATGQRVTLRCSPRSGDLSVYWYQQSLDQGLQFLIQYYNGEERAKGNILERFSAQQFPDLHSELNLSSLELGDSALYFCASSVGISGGAEQYFGPGTRLTVT.

This clonotype was observed at least ten times. V is TRBV2 and J is TRBJ2-7, with 8 positions matching TRBD1. The CDR3 extends over 13 amino acids. Germline loops: CDR1 SNHLY, CDR2 FYNNEI. V was clipped by 10 bases and J by 1 base; unmatched bases: 6. The CDR3 loop reads CATRQGRSYEQYF. For the CDR3, the DNA is TGTGCCACCCGACAGGGGCGATCCTACGAGCAGTACTTC. Combining the CDR3 with reference TRBV2 and TRBJ2-7 gives the whole variable domain EPEVTQTPSHQVTQMGQEVILRCVPISNHLYFYWYRQILGQKVEFLVSFYNNEISEKSEIFDDQFSVERPDGSNFTLKIRSTKLEDSAMYFCATRQGRSYEQYFGPGTRLTVT.

There are a few counts of this clonotype. The rearrangement uses TRBV5-1 and TRBJ2-5; the match to TRBD2 covers 9 bases. In germline, CDR1 is SGHRS, CDR2 YFSETQ. This CDR3 has 15 amino acids. The V segment lost 5 bases and the J segment 1 base; nucleotides outside the gene matches: 6. The CDR3 nucleotides are TGCGCCAGCAGTTTAAGCGGGAGGCTCCAAGAGACCCAGTACTTC. This translates into CASSLSGRLQETQYF.

V gene TRBV7-2 combines with J gene TRBJ1-5, with 8 bases identical to TRBD1. Germline CDR1 and CDR2: SGHTA and FQGNSA. V lost 3 bases, J lost 1 base, and 5 bases stayed unmatched. The CDR3 length is 16 residues. CDR3 residues: CASSFRTGISNQPQHF. CDR3 nucleotide sequence: TGTGCCAGCAGCTTCCGGACAGGGATAAGCAATCAGCCCCAGCATTTT.

The sample holds many counts of this clonotype. The rearrangement uses TRBV7-9 and TRBJ2-7; 8 bases align to TRBD1. Germline-derived CDR1 and CDR2 are SEHNR and FQNEAQ (reference sequence). The CDR3 sequence is 14 residues long. Trimming at V came to 5 bases and at J to 4 bases, leaving 7 bases not matched to a gene. This CDR3 reads CASSPGDRIYEQYF. The CDR3 DNA reads as TGTGCCAGCAGCCCTGGGGACAGGATATACGAGCAGTACTTC.

This clonotype came up many times. The chain has TRBV20-1 and TRBJ2-3; possible D gene TRBD1, 5 bases. Trimming left V 4 bases short and J 1 base short, with 18 bases between. The CDR3 contains 16 residues. In germline, CDR1 is DFQATT, CDR2 SNEGSKA (reference sequence). The CDR3 sequence is CSAISFLDTRTDTQYF. The CDR3 nucleotides are TGCAGTGCTATCTCATTTTTGGACACCCGCACAGATACGCAGTATTTT.

This clonotype occurred a few times. This rearrangement joins TRBV5-1 to TRBJ2-7, with D maybe TRBD1 (6 bases). Per germline, CDR1 SGHRS and CDR2 YFSETQ. The V and J ends lost 3 bases and 5 bases respectively, with 18 bases between them. This CDR3 region has 15 residues. The CDR3 here is CASSYLKGDKNEQYF. The DNA of the CDR3 is TGCGCCAGCAGCTACCTCAAAGGGGACAAAAACGAGCAGTACTTC.

This clonotype turned up a few times. The chain recombines TRBV4-1 with TRBJ2-1, with a possible D match to TRBD2 (7 bases). The CDR3 spans 17 residues. Per germline, CDR1 MGHRA and CDR2 YSYEKL. Trimming took 0 bases from V and 7 from J, leaving 19 bases between them. The CDR3 protein is CASSQDSSGAQGNEQFF. The CDR3 nucleotides are TGCGCCAGCAGCCAAGATTCAAGCGGGGCCCAGGGGAATGAGCAGTTCTTC.

The J gene is TRBJ2-5, the V gene TRBV6-1, with no clear D. The germline gives CDR1 MNHNS, CDR2 SASEGT. The CDR3 totals 15 residues. V gave up 3 bases and J gave up 5 bases, with 16 bases separating them. The CDR3 sequence: CASSDHNIPGETQYF. Written as DNA, the CDR3 is TGTGCCAGCAGTGACCATAATATTCCCGGGGAGACCCAGTACTTC.

There are many counts of this clonotype. This sequence joins TRBV27 and TRBJ2-7, with 10 positions matching TRBD2. CDR3 length: 14 amino acids. Losses at the gene ends were 4 bases for V and 3 bases for J; bases not matched to a gene: 3. CDR1 MNHEY and CDR2 SMNVEV come from the germline V gene (reference sequence). CDR3 bases: TGTGCCAGCAGTTCCCTAGCGGGAGTCTACGAGCAGTACTTC. Translating it yields CASSSLAGVYEQYF.